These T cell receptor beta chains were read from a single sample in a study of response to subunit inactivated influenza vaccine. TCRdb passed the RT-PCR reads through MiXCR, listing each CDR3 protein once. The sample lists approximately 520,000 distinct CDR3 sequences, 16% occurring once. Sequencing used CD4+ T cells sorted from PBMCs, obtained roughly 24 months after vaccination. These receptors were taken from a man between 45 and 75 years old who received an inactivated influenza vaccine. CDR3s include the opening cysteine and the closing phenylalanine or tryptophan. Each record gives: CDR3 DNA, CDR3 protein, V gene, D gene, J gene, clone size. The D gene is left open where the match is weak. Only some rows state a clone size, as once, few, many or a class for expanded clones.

cdr3_nt: TGCGCCAGCAGCTTCGGGACTAGCGGGGGGAGTGAGCAGTTCTTC; cdr3_aa: CASSFGTSGGSEQFF; v_call: TRBV5-1; d_call: TRBD2; j_call: TRBJ2-1; clone_size: many
cdr3_nt: TGTGCCAGCTCACCACAACTAGCGGGATCCTACAATGAGCAGTTCTTC; cdr3_aa: CASSPQLAGSYNEQFF; v_call: TRBV18; d_call: TRBD2; j_call: TRBJ2-1; clone_size: few
cdr3_nt: TGTGCCAGCAGCCCCCGCGCCTACGAGCAGTACTTC; cdr3_aa: CASSPRAYEQYF; v_call: TRBV7-2; d_call: NA; j_call: TRBJ2-7; clone_size: few
cdr3_nt: TGTGCCAGCAGCTTAGGTGGACTCTACAACAATGAGCAGTTCTTC; cdr3_aa: CASSLGGLYNNEQFF; v_call: TRBV7-2; d_call: NA; j_call: TRBJ2-1; clone_size: few
cdr3_nt: TGTGCCAGCAGTGAAGAAAAGGGGATTGAGCAGTTCTTC; cdr3_aa: CASSEEKGIEQFF; v_call: TRBV2; d_call: NA; j_call: TRBJ2-1; clone_size: few
cdr3_nt: TGTGCCAGCAGCGAAGGGGGGGGGAACACCGGGGAGCTGTTTTTT; cdr3_aa: CASSEGGGNTGELFF; v_call: TRBV5-4; d_call: NA; j_call: TRBJ2-2; clone_size: few
cdr3_nt: TGCAGCGTTGAAGCGCCCGATAGGAGCACAGATACGCAGTATTTT; cdr3_aa: CSVEAPDRSTDTQYF; v_call: TRBV29-1; d_call: NA; j_call: TRBJ2-3; clone_size: few
cdr3_nt: TGTGCCACCAGCAGAGATTCCGGTCTAAACTATGGCTACACCTTC; cdr3_aa: CATSRDSGLNYGYTF; v_call: TRBV15; d_call: NA; j_call: TRBJ1-2; clone_size: few
cdr3_nt: TGCGCCAGCAGCCAAGACCAGGGGACGAACACTGAAGCTTTCTTT; cdr3_aa: CASSQDQGTNTEAFF; v_call: TRBV4-3; d_call: NA; j_call: TRBJ1-1; clone_size: few
cdr3_nt: TGTGCCAGCAGTCGGACAGGGATCCAAGAGACCCAGTACTTC; cdr3_aa: CASSRTGIQETQYF; v_call: TRBV28; d_call: TRBD1; j_call: TRBJ2-5; clone_size: few
cdr3_nt: TGTGCCATCAGTGTAGGGCCCGCCCAAGAGGATTTTTCCTACGAGCAGTACTTC; cdr3_aa: CAISVGPAQEDFSYEQYF; v_call: TRBV10-3; d_call: NA; j_call: TRBJ2-7; clone_size: NA
cdr3_nt: TGTGCCACCAGCAGAAAAAAGGACAGCTATGGCTACACCTTC; cdr3_aa: CATSRKKDSYGYTF; v_call: TRBV15; d_call: NA; j_call: TRBJ1-2; clone_size: NA
cdr3_nt: TGCAGTCCTGGACTAGCGGGAGGCGGTGAGCAGTTCTTC; cdr3_aa: CSPGLAGGGEQFF; v_call: TRBV20-1; d_call: TRBD2; j_call: TRBJ2-1; clone_size: few
cdr3_nt: TGTGCCAGCAGTTACCCCGGGACAGTCTCCTACGAGCAGTACTTC; cdr3_aa: CASSYPGTVSYEQYF; v_call: TRBV6-2/TRBV6-3; d_call: TRBD1; j_call: TRBJ2-7; clone_size: NA
cdr3_nt: TGCAGTGCTAGACATACCGGGACTAGCGGTACGACCAAAAACATTCAGTACTTC; cdr3_aa: CSARHTGTSGTTKNIQYF; v_call: TRBV20-1; d_call: TRBD2; j_call: TRBJ2-4; clone_size: NA
cdr3_nt: TGTGCCAGCAGTCACCGGACAGGGAATAGCAATCAGCCCCAGCATTTT; cdr3_aa: CASSHRTGNSNQPQHF; v_call: TRBV12-3/TRBV12-4; d_call: TRBD1; j_call: TRBJ1-5; clone_size: few
cdr3_nt: TGTGCCACCAGCAGAATCCACGAAAAACTGTTTTTT; cdr3_aa: CATSRIHEKLFF; v_call: TRBV15; d_call: NA; j_call: TRBJ1-4; clone_size: NA
cdr3_nt: TGTGCCAGCAGCTTCTGGGACCAAGAGACCCAGTACTTC; cdr3_aa: CASSFWDQETQYF; v_call: TRBV5-5; d_call: NA; j_call: TRBJ2-5; clone_size: NA
cdr3_nt: TGCGCCAGCAGCTTTATGGACGGGGGCTATGGCTACACCTTC; cdr3_aa: CASSFMDGGYGYTF; v_call: TRBV5-1; d_call: NA; j_call: TRBJ1-2; clone_size: few
cdr3_nt: TGTGCCACCAGTGGCGGACTAGCGGGGGGCACAGATACGCAGTATTTT; cdr3_aa: CATSGGLAGGTDTQYF; v_call: TRBV24-1; d_call: TRBD2; j_call: TRBJ2-3; clone_size: NA
cdr3_nt: TGTGCCAGCAGTCCTAGGAGGCAGGGGTCCCAGTACTTC; cdr3_aa: CASSPRRQGSQYF; v_call: TRBV5-6; d_call: NA; j_call: TRBJ2-5; clone_size: NA
cdr3_nt: TGTGCCACCAGTGAACCGGGACACCGCACAGATACGCAGTATTTT; cdr3_aa: CATSEPGHRTDTQYF; v_call: TRBV24-1; d_call: NA; j_call: TRBJ2-3; clone_size: NA
cdr3_nt: TGCAGCGTTGGGGTCAACCGGGGGATTATAGATACGCAGTATTTT; cdr3_aa: CSVGVNRGIIDTQYF; v_call: TRBV29-1; d_call: NA; j_call: TRBJ2-3; clone_size: NA
cdr3_nt: TGTGCCAGCAGAATACTAGCGGGAGTAGGGACCGGGGAGCTGTTTTTT; cdr3_aa: CASRILAGVGTGELFF; v_call: TRBV27; d_call: TRBD2; j_call: TRBJ2-2; clone_size: NA
cdr3_nt: TGTGCCACCAGCAGAGATCCAGGAGCTAACTATGGCTACACCTTC; cdr3_aa: CATSRDPGANYGYTF; v_call: TRBV15; d_call: NA; j_call: TRBJ1-2; clone_size: NA
cdr3_nt: TGTGCCACCAGCAGAGGAGGTGAAGCTTTCTTT; cdr3_aa: CATSRGGEAFF; v_call: TRBV15; d_call: NA; j_call: TRBJ1-1; clone_size: NA
cdr3_nt: TGTGCCAGCAGTCGGGACCGCGGGACCCAGTACTTC; cdr3_aa: CASSRDRGTQYF; v_call: TRBV12-3/TRBV12-4; d_call: NA; j_call: TRBJ2-5; clone_size: NA
cdr3_nt: TGCGCCAGCAGCTTAGCGGGAGGAGGCACCGGGGAGCTGTTTTTT; cdr3_aa: CASSLAGGGTGELFF; v_call: TRBV5-1; d_call: TRBD2; j_call: TRBJ2-2; clone_size: many
cdr3_nt: TGCAGTGCCCTCGAAGGGGAACCGAAAACTGAAGCTTTCTTT; cdr3_aa: CSALEGEPKTEAFF; v_call: TRBV20-1; d_call: NA; j_call: TRBJ1-1; clone_size: NA
cdr3_nt: TGTGCCAGCAGCACGAGACAGGGGCTCGAGCAGTACTTC; cdr3_aa: CASSTRQGLEQYF; v_call: TRBV7-2; d_call: TRBD1; j_call: TRBJ2-7; clone_size: NA
cdr3_nt: TGTGCCAGCAGCCTTGGGACAGTGAGCTACGAGCAGTACTTC; cdr3_aa: CASSLGTVSYEQYF; v_call: TRBV7-9; d_call: TRBD1; j_call: TRBJ2-7; clone_size: many
cdr3_nt: TGTGCCAGCAGCTTGACTAGCGGGGGAGGGAATGAGCAGTTCTTC; cdr3_aa: CASSLTSGGGNEQFF; v_call: TRBV7-2; d_call: TRBD2; j_call: TRBJ2-1; clone_size: NA
cdr3_nt: TGTGCCACCAGCAGCGGCGGAGCTTCTGGAAACACCATATATTTT; cdr3_aa: CATSSGGASGNTIYF; v_call: TRBV15; d_call: NA; j_call: TRBJ1-3; clone_size: few
cdr3_nt: TGTGCCAGCAGTTTAATAGGGTCAGGCTCCTACAATGAGCAGTTCTTC; cdr3_aa: CASSLIGSGSYNEQFF; v_call: TRBV12-3/TRBV12-4; d_call: NA; j_call: TRBJ2-1; clone_size: few
cdr3_nt: TGTGCCAGCAGCCCGCTAGCGTCGGGGGAGCTGTTTTTT; cdr3_aa: CASSPLASGELFF; v_call: TRBV7-2; d_call: NA; j_call: TRBJ2-2; clone_size: NA
cdr3_nt: TGTGCCATCAGTGAGTCACAGGGGAATCGGTACGAGCAGTACTTC; cdr3_aa: CAISESQGNRYEQYF; v_call: TRBV10-3; d_call: TRBD1; j_call: TRBJ2-7; clone_size: few
cdr3_nt: TGTGCCAGCAGTCCTAGCGGGGGGAATCAAGAGACCCAGTACTTC; cdr3_aa: CASSPSGGNQETQYF; v_call: TRBV12-3/TRBV12-4; d_call: TRBD2; j_call: TRBJ2-5; clone_size: NA
cdr3_nt: TGTGCCAGCAGCCAAGATCGGCAGGGGGCAATTGGGACAGATACGCAGTATTTT; cdr3_aa: CASSQDRQGAIGTDTQYF; v_call: TRBV4-2; d_call: TRBD1; j_call: TRBJ2-3; clone_size: NA
cdr3_nt: TGTGCCAGCAGTCCACTCACTAACTATGGCTACACCTTC; cdr3_aa: CASSPLTNYGYTF; v_call: TRBV3-1; d_call: NA; j_call: TRBJ1-2; clone_size: many
cdr3_nt: TGTGCCAGCAGCCAGAGGGGGGGACGGGGGGCGTACAATGAGCAGTTCTTC; cdr3_aa: CASSQRGGRGAYNEQFF; v_call: TRBV6-1; d_call: NA; j_call: TRBJ2-1; clone_size: NA
cdr3_nt: TGTGCCAGCAGCTCCGGACAGTACAATGAGCAGTTCTTC; cdr3_aa: CASSSGQYNEQFF; v_call: TRBV7-3; d_call: NA; j_call: TRBJ2-1; clone_size: many
cdr3_nt: TGTGCCAGCAGTGATATACAGGGGGCAGATACGCAGTATTTT; cdr3_aa: CASSDIQGADTQYF; v_call: TRBV2; d_call: TRBD1; j_call: TRBJ2-3; clone_size: NA
cdr3_nt: TGTGCCAGCAGTCCCGGGACAGGCACGAATCAGCCCCAGCATTTT; cdr3_aa: CASSPGTGTNQPQHF; v_call: TRBV6-1; d_call: TRBD1; j_call: TRBJ1-5; clone_size: NA